These 3 T cell receptor beta chains were all obtained from the same sample, sequenced in a study of cytomegalovirus exposure and HLA in healthy donors. The study ran its PCR with 60 Vbeta and 13 Jbeta primers. TCRdb's table, derived via immunoSEQ multiplex PCR, lists solely in-frame clones and lacks some. The table lists 130,000 to 150,000 clones, 64% of them singletons, with around 3% in the top ten. Material for sequencing was PBMCs. Source of these receptors: a woman under 40 in good health and CMV-seropositive.

This clone was observed a few times. This chain connects TRBV5-4 to TRBJ2-3, with D possibly being TRBD1 (6 bases). From germline, CDR1 is SGHNT and CDR2 YYREEE (reference sequence). This CDR3 is 13 amino acids long. The CDR3 is CAIRGWGRDTQYF. CDR3 sequence (DNA): TGTGCTATCAGGGGATGGGGGAGAGATACGCAGTATTTT.

The chain carries TRBV30 and TRBJ2-7; 9 nucleotides match TRBD1. The length of the CDR3 is 16 residues. Germline values: CDR1 GTSNPN, CDR2 SVGIG (reference sequence). V lost 3 bases and J lost 4; bases outside the gene matches: 13. This chain's CDR3 is CAWSYKGGQGLYEQYF. The CDR3 region has the DNA TGTGCCTGGAGCTATAAAGGAGGACAGGGGTTGTACGAGCAGTACTTC.

This clone came up a few times. The rearrangement uses TRBV11-2 and TRBJ2-7; D may be TRBD1 (6 bases). Trimming removed 5 bases from V and 0 bases from J, with 14 bases in between. The CDR3 totals 15 residues. The germline CDR1 and CDR2 sequences are SGHAT and FQNNGV. CDR3 region: CASSRGQTSSYEQYF. As DNA, the CDR3 is TGTGCCAGCAGCCGAGGACAGACAAGCTCCTACGAGCAGTACTTC.